Below are 13 T cell receptor beta chains sequenced from a single sample in a study of CD8 T cells in Susac syndrome. Roughly 0.5 to 1 ug RNA was reverse transcribed with random hexamers. TCRdb itself ran the immunoSEQ multiplex PCR reads through MiXCR, one entry per CDR3 protein. The sample shows around 270,000 distinct CDR3 sequences, roughly 85% of them seen only once. The sequenced sample consisted of CD8+ T cells from PBMCs. These receptors were obtained from a human donor with multiple sclerosis.

This chain links TRBV7-9 with TRBJ2-5; D is perhaps TRBD2 (5 bases). The ends were cut back, 2 bases at V and 5 bases at J, with 15 bases in the middle. This CDR3 contains 15 residues. Germline assignment: CDR1 SEHNR and CDR2 FQNEAQ (reference sequence). The DNA for the CDR3 is TGTGCCAGCAGCTTAAGTACTAGTTGGTGGGAGACCCAGTACTTC. This encodes CASSLSTSWWETQYF.

The chain has TRBV7-9 and TRBJ1-1; D remains ambiguous. Germline loops: CDR1 SEHNR, CDR2 FQNEAQ (reference sequence). This CDR3 is built from 13 residues. The V end lost 4 bases, the J end lost 7 bases, and 13 bases lay between the germline ends. The CDR3 DNA is TGTGCCAGCAGCTCCCTCCTATCCGGTGAAGCTTTCTTT. It specifies CASSSLLSGEAFF. The full variable domain, with the rest looked up from reference TRBV7-9 and TRBJ1-1, is DTGVSQNPRHKITKRGQNVTFRCDPISEHNRLYWYRQTLGQGPEFLTYFQNEAQLEKSRLLSDRFSAERPKGSFSTLEIQRTEQGDSAMYLCASSSLLSGEAFFGQGTRLTVV.

The chain is built from TRBV25-1 and TRBJ2-1; D may be TRBD1 (5 bases). Germline CDR1 reads MGHDK; CDR2 reads SYGVNS. The length of the CDR3 is 14 residues. Trimming removed 5 bases from V and 7 bases from J, with 15 bases in between. This CDR3 reads CASSQGRVENEQFF. The DNA for the CDR3 is TGTGCCAGCAGTCAGGGTCGTGTCGAGAATGAGCAGTTCTTC.

The rearrangement links TRBV24-1 to TRBJ2-1; D unresolved. This CDR3 is built from 12 residues. The ends were cut back, 5 bases at V and 8 bases at J, with 9 bases in the middle. In germline, CDR1 is KGHDR, CDR2 SFDVKD. CDR3 loop: CATSVQAYEQFF. CDR3 in DNA: TGTGCCACCAGTGTCCAGGCCTATGAGCAGTTCTTC.

CDR3 amino acids: CATQDGMNTEAFF. CDR3 nucleotides: TGTGCCACCCAGGACGGTATGAACACTGAAGCTTTCTTT. The chain has TRBV19 and TRBJ1-1; D remains unclear. Trimming took 10 bases from V and 0 from J, leaving 12 bases between them. The length of the CDR3 is 13 residues. In germline, CDR1 is LNHDA, CDR2 SQIVND (reference sequence).

The rearrangement joins TRBV2 to TRBJ1-4; 10 bases are shared with TRBD1. Germline trimming cut 6 bases from V and 5 bases from J; bases unmatched to any gene: 18. CDR1 is SNHLY and CDR2 is FYNNEI in the germline V gene. CDR3 length equals 19 residues. The CDR3 nucleotides are TGTGCCAGCAGCGATCCGGGACAGGGGAGGTCTGTTATGAATGAAAAACTGTTTTTT. Translation gives CASSDPGQGRSVMNEKLFF.

This clonotype has just one count. The CDR3, as DNA: TGTGCCAGCAGCTTTGAGGTCCCCTCTGGAAACACCATATATTTT. Translating gives CASSFEVPSGNTIYF. The gene calls are TRBV7-2 and TRBJ1-3; D unclear. The germline gives CDR1 SGHTA, CDR2 FQGNSA. The length of the CDR3 is 15 residues. V lost 3 bases and J lost 0, with 9 bases in between.

The J gene is TRBJ1-2, the V gene TRBV24-1; 12 bases are shared with TRBD1. The CDR3 is 16 residues long. CDR1 KGHDR and CDR2 SFDVKD come from the germline V gene. V shed 4 bases, J shed 3 bases, and the junction held 5 bases outside the gene matches. The CDR3 region has the DNA TGTGCCACCAGTGAGGGGACAGGGGGCACAGACTATGGCTACACCTTC. This sequence encodes CATSEGTGGTDYGYTF.

CDR3 bases: TGTGCCAGCAGCGCTGGACAGTGGAATGAGCAGTTCTTC. Its translation: CASSAGQWNEQFF. The rearrangement joins TRBV9 to TRBJ2-1, with D maybe TRBD1 (6 bases). V was shortened by 3 bases and J by 7 bases, with 11 bases between the two germline ends. Germline-derived CDR1 and CDR2 are SGDLS and YYNGEE. CDR3 size: 13 residues. Using reference TRBV9 and TRBJ2-1 for the parts outside the CDR3, the full variable domain is DSGVTQTPKHLITATGQRVTLRCSPRSGDLSVYWYQQSLDQGLQFLIQYYNGEERAKGNILERFSAQQFPDLHSELNLSSLELGDSALYFCASSAGQWNEQFFGPGTRLTVL.

In its sample, this clonotype was seen many times. V is TRBV6-5 and J is TRBJ2-5; 7 bases fit TRBD1. Germline CDR1 is MNHEY and CDR2 is SVGAGI. Trimming took 2 bases from V and 3 from J; bases not matched to a gene: 9. This CDR3 has 16 residues. The CDR3 DNA follows: TGTGCCAGCAGTTACCCAACAGGGGAAGGGGAAGAGACCCAGTACTTC. Its protein product is CASSYPTGEGEETQYF.

J is TRBJ2-3 and V is TRBV20-1, with D maybe TRBD2 (6 bases). Germline V gene data show CDR1 as DFQATT and CDR2 as SNEGSKA (reference sequence). The length of the CDR3 is 15 residues. V was pared by 1 base and J by 3 bases, with 14 bases between. CDR3 in DNA: TGCAGTGCTAGAGCCCTTGGACTACTGACAGATACGCAGTATTTT. It specifies CSARALGLLTDTQYF.

This rearrangement joins TRBV5-6 to TRBJ2-7; possibly TRBD1 or TRBD2 for D (6 bases each). The CDR3 is 13 amino acids. Germline V CDR1 and CDR2: SGHDT, YYEEEE. Trimming cost V 4 bases and J 7 bases, with 15 bases left between them. DNA of the CDR3: TGTGCCAGCAGCATCAGGGGACTTGGGGAGCAGTACTTC. It specifies CASSIRGLGEQYF.

This clonotype has a single count. V usage is TRBV28 and J usage is TRBJ1-5, with TRBD1 matching over 10 bases. V was pared by 7 bases and J by 0 bases, with 12 bases of the junction left unmatched. Germline CDR1 reads MDHEN; CDR2 reads SYDVKM. The CDR3 totals 18 residues. This chain's CDR3 is CASTLLGTGVVSNQPQHF. For the CDR3, the DNA is TGTGCCAGCACTCTTCTCGGGACAGGGGTTGTTAGCAATCAGCCCCAGCATTTT.